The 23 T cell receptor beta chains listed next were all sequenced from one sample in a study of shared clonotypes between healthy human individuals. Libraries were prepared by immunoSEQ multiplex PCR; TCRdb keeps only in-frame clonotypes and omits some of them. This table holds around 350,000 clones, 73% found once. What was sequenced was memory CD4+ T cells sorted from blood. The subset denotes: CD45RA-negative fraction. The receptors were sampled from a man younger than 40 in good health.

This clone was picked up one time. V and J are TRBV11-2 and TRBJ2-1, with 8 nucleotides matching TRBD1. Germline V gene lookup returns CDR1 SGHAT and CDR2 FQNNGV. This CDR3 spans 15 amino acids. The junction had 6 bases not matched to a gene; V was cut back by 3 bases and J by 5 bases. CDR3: CASSLETGDNNEQFF. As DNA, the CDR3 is TGTGCCAGCAGCTTGGAGACAGGGGATAACAATGAGCAGTTCTTC.

The CDR3 DNA reads TGTGCCAGCAGGGGAAGGGGGGCGGATGCCAAAAACATTCAGTACTTC. This encodes CASRGRGADAKNIQYF. The chain is built from TRBV28 and TRBJ2-4; either TRBD1 or TRBD2 may supply D (6 bases each). V was pared by 6 bases and J by 1 base, with 16 bases between. The CDR3 sequence is 16 residues long. Germline loops: CDR1 MDHEN, CDR2 SYDVKM.

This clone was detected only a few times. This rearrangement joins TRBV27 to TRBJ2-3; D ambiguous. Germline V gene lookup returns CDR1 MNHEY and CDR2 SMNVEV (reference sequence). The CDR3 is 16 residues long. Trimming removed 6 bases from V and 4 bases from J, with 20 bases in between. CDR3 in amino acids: CASSSPGTPRADTQYF. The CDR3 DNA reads TGTGCCAGCAGCTCACCGGGCACTCCTAGGGCAGATACGCAGTATTTT.

The CDR3 loop is CASSSPWTSGSSSYNEQFF. CDR3 nucleotides: TGTGCCAGCAGTTCCCCGTGGACTAGCGGGAGTAGCTCCTACAATGAGCAGTTCTTC. The rearrangement links TRBV28 to TRBJ2-1; TRBD2 matches 13 bases. The trim removed 4 bases at V and 0 bases at J, leaving 9 bases unmatched. The length of the CDR3 is 19 residues. Germline values: CDR1 MDHEN, CDR2 SYDVKM.

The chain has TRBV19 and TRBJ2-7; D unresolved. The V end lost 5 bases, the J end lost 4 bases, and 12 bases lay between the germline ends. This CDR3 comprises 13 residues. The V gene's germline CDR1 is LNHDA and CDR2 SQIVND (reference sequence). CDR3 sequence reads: CASSLAGEYEQYF. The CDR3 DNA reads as TGTGCCAGTAGTCTCGCAGGAGAATACGAGCAGTACTTC.

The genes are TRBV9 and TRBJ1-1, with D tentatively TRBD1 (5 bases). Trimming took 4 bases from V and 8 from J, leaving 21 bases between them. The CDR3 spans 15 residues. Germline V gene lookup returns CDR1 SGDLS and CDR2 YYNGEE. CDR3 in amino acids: CASSPRSTRATEAFF. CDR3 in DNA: TGTGCCAGCAGCCCCCGAAGCACCAGGGCAACCGAAGCTTTCTTT.

The CDR3 loop reads CASSLRPGGDEQFF. In DNA, the CDR3 is TGTGCCAGCAGCTTAAGACCCGGGGGGGATGAGCAGTTCTTC. This rearrangement joins TRBV7-3 to TRBJ2-1; TRBD2 aligns across 8 bases. The CDR3 is 14 residues long. From germline, CDR1 is SGHTA and CDR2 FQGTGA. Losses at the gene ends were 1 base for V and 8 bases for J; bases not matched to a gene: 4.

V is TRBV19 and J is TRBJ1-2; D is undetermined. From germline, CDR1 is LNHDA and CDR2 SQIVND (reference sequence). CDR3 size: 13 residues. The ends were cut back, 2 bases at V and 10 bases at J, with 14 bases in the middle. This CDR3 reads CASSIRKNRDYTF. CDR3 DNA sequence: TGTGCCAGTAGTATACGAAAAAACAGAGACTACACCTTC. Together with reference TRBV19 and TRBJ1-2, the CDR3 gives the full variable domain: DGGITQSPKYLFRKEGQNVTLSCEQNLNHDAMYWYRQDPGQGLRLIYYSQIVNDFQKGDIAEGYSVSREKKESFPLTVTSAQKNPTAFYLCASSIRKNRDYTFGSGTRLTVV.

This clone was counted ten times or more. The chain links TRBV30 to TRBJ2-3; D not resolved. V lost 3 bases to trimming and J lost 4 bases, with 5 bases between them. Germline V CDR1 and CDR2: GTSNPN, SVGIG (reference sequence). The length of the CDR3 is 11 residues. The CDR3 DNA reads TGTGCCTGGAGGCTTCCAGATACGCAGTATTTT. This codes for CAWRLPDTQYF.

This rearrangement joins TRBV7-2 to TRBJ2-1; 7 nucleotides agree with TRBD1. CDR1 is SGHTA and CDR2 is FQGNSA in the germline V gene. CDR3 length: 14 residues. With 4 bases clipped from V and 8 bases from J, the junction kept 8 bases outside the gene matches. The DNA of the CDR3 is TGTGCCAGCAGCTCAAATATACAGGGGTATGAGCAGTTCTTC. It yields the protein CASSSNIQGYEQFF.

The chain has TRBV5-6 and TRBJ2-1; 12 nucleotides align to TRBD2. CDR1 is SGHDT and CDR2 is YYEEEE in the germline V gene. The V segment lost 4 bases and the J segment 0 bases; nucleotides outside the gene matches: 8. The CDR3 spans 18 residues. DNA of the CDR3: TGTGCCAGCAGCCCCCTAGCGGGAGGGCCTGGCTCCTACAATGAGCAGTTCTTC. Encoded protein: CASSPLAGGPGSYNEQFF.

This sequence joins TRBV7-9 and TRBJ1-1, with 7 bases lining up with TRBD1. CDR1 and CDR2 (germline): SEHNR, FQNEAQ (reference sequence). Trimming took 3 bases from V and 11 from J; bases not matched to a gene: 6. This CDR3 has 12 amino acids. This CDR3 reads CASSLEGARAFF. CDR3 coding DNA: TGTGCCAGCAGCTTGGAGGGGGCGCGGGCTTTCTTT. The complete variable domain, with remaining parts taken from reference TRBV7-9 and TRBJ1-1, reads DTGVSQNPRHKITKRGQNVTFRCDPISEHNRLYWYRQTLGQGPEFLTYFQNEAQLEKSRLLSDRFSAERPKGSFSTLEIQRTEQGDSAMYLCASSLEGARAFFGQGTRLTVV.

CDR3 sequence reads: CSVAVRQYEQYF. CDR3 nucleotide sequence: TGCAGCGTTGCTGTTCGGCAGTACGAGCAGTACTTC. The genes are TRBV29-1 and TRBJ2-7; the D is unclear. The CDR3 covers 12 residues. Trimming shortened V by 4 bases and J by 4 bases, and 11 bases separated the two germline ends. The germline gives CDR1 SQVTM, CDR2 ANQGSEA.

CDR3 bases: TGTGCCAGCGTTACTAGCGGGAGGGCCGGCACCGGGGAGCTGTTTTTT. It specifies CASVTSGRAGTGELFF. The chain has TRBV28 and TRBJ2-2, with 13 bases fitting TRBD2. Per germline, CDR1 MDHEN and CDR2 SYDVKM. The CDR3 is 16 residues long. Trimming removed 8 bases from V and 4 bases from J; junction bases left unmatched: 7. The full variable domain, its missing parts supplied by reference TRBV28 and TRBJ2-2, is DVKVTQSSRYLVKRTGEKVFLECVQDMDHENMFWYRQDPGLGLRLIYFSYDVKMKEKGDIPEGYSVSREKKERFSLILESASTNQTSMYLCASVTSGRAGTGELFFGEGSRLTVL.

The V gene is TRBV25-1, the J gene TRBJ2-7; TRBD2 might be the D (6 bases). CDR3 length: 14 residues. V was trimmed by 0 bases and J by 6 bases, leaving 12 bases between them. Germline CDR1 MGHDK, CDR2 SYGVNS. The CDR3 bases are TGTGCCAGCAGTGAATATGAATCTAGCGCCGAGCAGTACTTC. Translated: CASSEYESSAEQYF.

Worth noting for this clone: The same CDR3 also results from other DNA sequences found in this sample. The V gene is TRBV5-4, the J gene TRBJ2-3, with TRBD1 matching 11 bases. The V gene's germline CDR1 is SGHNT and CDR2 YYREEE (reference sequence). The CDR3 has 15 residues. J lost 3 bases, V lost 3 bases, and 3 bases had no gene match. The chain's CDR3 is CASSSGQGGTDTQYF. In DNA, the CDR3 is TGTGCCAGCAGCTCGGGACAGGGGGGGACAGATACGCAGTATTTT.

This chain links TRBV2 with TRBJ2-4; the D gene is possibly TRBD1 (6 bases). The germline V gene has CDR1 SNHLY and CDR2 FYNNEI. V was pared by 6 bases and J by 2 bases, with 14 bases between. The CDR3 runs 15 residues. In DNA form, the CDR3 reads TGTGCCAGCAGGGACAGCCTCTGGACCAAAAACATTCAGTACTTC. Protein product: CASRDSLWTKNIQYF.

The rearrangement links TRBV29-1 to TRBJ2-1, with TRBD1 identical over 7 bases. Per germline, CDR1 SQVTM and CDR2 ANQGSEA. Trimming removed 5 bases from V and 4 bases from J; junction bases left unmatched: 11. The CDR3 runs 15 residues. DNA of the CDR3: TGCAGCGTTCCCTATAGGACAGGACCTTACAATGAGCAGTTCTTC. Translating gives CSVPYRTGPYNEQFF.

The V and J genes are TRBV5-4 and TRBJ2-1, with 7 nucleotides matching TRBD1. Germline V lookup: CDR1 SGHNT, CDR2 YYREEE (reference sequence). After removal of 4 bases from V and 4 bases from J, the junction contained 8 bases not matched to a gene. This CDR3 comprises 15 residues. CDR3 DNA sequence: TGTGCCAGCAGCCGCGACAGGGCCCTTTACAATGAGCAGTTCTTC. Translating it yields CASSRDRALYNEQFF.

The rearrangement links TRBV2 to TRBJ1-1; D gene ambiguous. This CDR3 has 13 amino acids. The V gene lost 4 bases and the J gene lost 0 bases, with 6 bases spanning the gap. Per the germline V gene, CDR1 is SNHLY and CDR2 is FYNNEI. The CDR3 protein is CASSGEMNTEAFF. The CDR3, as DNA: TGTGCCAGCAGTGGAGAAATGAACACTGAAGCTTTCTTT.

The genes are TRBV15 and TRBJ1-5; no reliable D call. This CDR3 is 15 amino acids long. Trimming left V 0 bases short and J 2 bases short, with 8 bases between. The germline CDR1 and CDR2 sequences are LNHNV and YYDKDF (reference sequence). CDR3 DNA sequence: TGTGCCACCAGCAGAGATAACTACGGCAATCAGCCCCAGCATTTT. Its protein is CATSRDNYGNQPQHF.

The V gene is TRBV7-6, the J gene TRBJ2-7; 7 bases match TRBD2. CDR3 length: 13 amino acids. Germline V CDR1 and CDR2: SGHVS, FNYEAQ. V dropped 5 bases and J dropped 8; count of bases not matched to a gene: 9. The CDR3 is CASSPGLNFQQYF. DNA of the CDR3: TGTGCCAGCAGCCCGGGACTAAACTTCCAGCAGTACTTC.

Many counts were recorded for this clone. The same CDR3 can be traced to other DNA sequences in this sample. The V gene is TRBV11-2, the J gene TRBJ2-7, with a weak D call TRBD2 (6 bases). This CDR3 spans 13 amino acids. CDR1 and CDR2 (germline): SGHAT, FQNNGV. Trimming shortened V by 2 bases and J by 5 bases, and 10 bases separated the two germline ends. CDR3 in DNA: TGTGCCAGCAGCTTACTCGGGGGTCACGAGCAGTACTTC. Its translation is CASSLLGGHEQYF. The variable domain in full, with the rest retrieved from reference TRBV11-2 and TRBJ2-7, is EAGVAQSPRYKIIEKRQSVAFWCNPISGHATLYWYQQILGQGPKLLIQFQNNGVVDDSQLPKDRFSAERLKGVDSTLKIQPAKLEDSAVYLCASSLLGGHEQYFGPGTRLTVT.